This TCR beta chain was captured in a study of blood T cells in healthy people across ages. Next came a second PCR, run for about 6 to 12 cycles, which used a sample-barcoded 5' primer along with a J-beta primer mix. TCRdb re-called the 5' RACE reads with MiXCR, one entry per CDR3 protein. The data hold 1.8 million or so distinct CDR3 sequences, with 39% observed a single time. The study's findings and limits: More naive CD4+ cells and higher diversity marked long-lived donors relative to aged donors. Underestimates were what the diversity estimates from one million T cells were considered to be.

This clonotype showed up just a few times. Its antigen is unknown. The clonotype originates from a human donor in good health. The material sequenced was blood.

Written as DNA, the CDR3 is TGTGCCAGCACCGAAGTCCCGTTTGGCAGCTCCTACGAGCAGTACTTC. Its translation: CASTEVPFGSSYEQYF. The rearrangement uses TRBV6-1 and TRBJ2-7, with D hard to call. Trimming stripped 7 bases from V and 0 bases from J, with 19 bases between. The CDR3 spans 16 residues. CDR1 MNHNS and CDR2 SASEGT come from the germline V gene.